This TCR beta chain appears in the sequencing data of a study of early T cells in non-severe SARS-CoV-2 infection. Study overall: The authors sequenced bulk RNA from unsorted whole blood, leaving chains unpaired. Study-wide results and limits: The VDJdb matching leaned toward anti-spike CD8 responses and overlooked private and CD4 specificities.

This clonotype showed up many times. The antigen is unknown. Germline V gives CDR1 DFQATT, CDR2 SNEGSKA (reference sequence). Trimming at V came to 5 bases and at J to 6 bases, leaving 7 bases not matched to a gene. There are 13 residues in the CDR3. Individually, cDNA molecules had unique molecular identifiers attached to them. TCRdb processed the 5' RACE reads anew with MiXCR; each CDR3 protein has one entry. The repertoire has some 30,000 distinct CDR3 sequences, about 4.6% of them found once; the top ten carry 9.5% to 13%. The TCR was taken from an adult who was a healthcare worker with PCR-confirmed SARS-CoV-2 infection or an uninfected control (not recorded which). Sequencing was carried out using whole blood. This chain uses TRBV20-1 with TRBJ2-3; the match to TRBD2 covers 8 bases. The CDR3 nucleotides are TGCAGTGCTTTTAGCGGGGCTGCCGATACGCAGTATTTT. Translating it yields CSAFSGAADTQYF.